Each of the 27 T cell receptor beta chains below was sequenced from the same sample in a study of cytomegalovirus exposure and HLA in healthy donors. This PCR relied on a set of 60 Vbeta primers and 13 Jbeta primers. The data were produced by immunoSEQ multiplex PCR, yet TCRdb's version contains in-frame clones alone and is incomplete. The profile shows roughly 190,000 clones, around 68% of them singletons. Sequences were obtained from PBMCs. The receptor set was obtained from a middle-aged man in good health and CMV-seronegative.

This chain connects TRBV6-1 to TRBJ2-5; D is possibly TRBD1 (5 bases). The ends were cut back, 0 bases at V and 2 bases at J, with 10 bases in the middle. Per the germline V gene, CDR1 is MNHNS and CDR2 is SASEGT. The length of the CDR3 is 15 residues. CDR3 loop: CASSEASGLQETQYF. Here the CDR3 DNA reads TGTGCCAGCAGTGAAGCATCAGGGTTACAAGAGACCCAGTACTTC.

The chain employs TRBV30 and TRBJ1-2, with D perhaps TRBD1 (5 bases). This CDR3 is built from 13 residues. Trimming cost V 3 bases and J 4 bases, with 12 bases left between them. The germline gives CDR1 GTSNPN, CDR2 SVGIG (reference sequence). CDR3 nucleotide sequence: TGTGCCTGGAGGAGGCAGGGCTCCTATGGCTACACCTTC. The encoded protein is CAWRRQGSYGYTF.

The CDR3 nucleotides read TGCGCCAGCAGCTTGGTTGCGACTAGCAGAAGTGAGCAGTTCTTC. It is translated as CASSLVATSRSEQFF. The chain has TRBV5-1 and TRBJ2-1; TRBD2 aligns across 7 bases. V dropped 0 bases and J dropped 9; count of bases not matched to a gene: 9. The CDR3 loop spans 15 amino acids. Per germline, CDR1 SGHRS and CDR2 YFSETQ.

This clone has just a few counts. This chain joins TRBV18 and TRBJ2-7; TRBD1 might be the D (6 bases). Germline assignment: CDR1 KGHSH and CDR2 LQKENI. Deletions cut 3 bases from V and 2 bases from J, with 14 bases between. This CDR3 has 15 amino acids. The CDR3 DNA follows: TGTGCCAGCTCACCGACCCGCGGACAGACCTACGAGCAGTACTTC. Encoded protein: CASSPTRGQTYEQYF.

Concerning this clone itself: The junction shows a germline mismatch at one end, possibly a read error. The chain has TRBV29-1 and TRBJ1-4, with 11 bases fitting TRBD1. Germline lookup yields CDR1 SQVTM and CDR2 ANQGSEA. The CDR3 covers 14 residues. CDR3 nucleotide sequence: TGCAGCGTGGAAGAGGACAGGGGGCTTGAAAAACTGTTTTTT. Protein product: CSVEEDRGLEKLFF.

This sequence joins TRBV6-5 and TRBJ2-2, with 8 bases that match TRBD2. CDR1 and CDR2 from the germline V gene are MNHEY and SVGAGI. The J segment lost 5 bases and the V segment lost 5 bases, leaving 4 bases of the junction unmatched. The CDR3 is 14 residues long. The CDR3 sequence: CASSRAGATGELFF. As DNA, the CDR3 is TGTGCCAGCAGTCGAGCGGGAGCGACCGGGGAGCTGTTTTTT.

This clone was seen a handful of times. The chain has TRBV5-1 and TRBJ1-4; 9 bases match TRBD1. J gave up 8 bases and V 0 bases, and 8 bases lay outside the gene matches. The CDR3 consists of 16 residues. CDR1 is SGHRS, CDR2 YFSETQ, per germline. CDR3 coding DNA: TGCGCCAGCAGCTTGGACCCCGGGACAGGGACCGAAAAACTGTTTTTT. The encoded protein is CASSLDPGTGTEKLFF.

This clone occurred a few times. The rearrangement uses TRBV5-5 and TRBJ2-7, with TRBD1 matching over 7 bases. The germline V gene encodes CDR1 SGHKS and CDR2 YYEKEE (reference sequence). With V trimmed by 5 bases and J by 9 bases, 11 bases remained unmatched. This CDR3 region has 13 residues. The CDR3 DNA is TGTGCCAGCAGTCAGACAGGGTCCCAGGGGCAGTACTTC. Residues: CASSQTGSQGQYF.

The rearrangement links TRBV5-1 to TRBJ2-7, with 9 bases fitting TRBD1. This CDR3 contains 16 residues. V lost 3 bases and J lost 3; bases outside the gene matches: 10. CDR1 and CDR2 (germline): SGHRS, YFSETQ. The CDR3 is CASSWRTGVVVYEQYF. As DNA, the CDR3 is TGCGCCAGCAGCTGGAGGACAGGGGTGGTCGTCTACGAGCAGTACTTC.

The chain carries TRBV5-1 and TRBJ1-1, with 7 positions matching TRBD1. The germline CDR1 and CDR2 sequences are SGHRS and YFSETQ. The CDR3 length is 18 residues. V shed 2 bases, J shed 4 bases, and the junction held 17 bases outside the gene matches. The CDR3: CASSFNIDRVRRSTEAFF. The CDR3 bases are TGCGCCAGCAGCTTCAATATTGACAGGGTAAGAAGGAGCACTGAAGCTTTCTTT.

The rearrangement joins TRBV7-9 to TRBJ2-5; unclear D gene. V lost 1 base and J 4 bases, leaving 13 bases between the germline ends. The CDR3 is 15 residues long. Germline values: CDR1 SEHNR, CDR2 FQNEAQ (reference sequence). The CDR3 is CASSLGVGVLETQYF. The DNA of the CDR3 is TGTGCCAGCAGCTTAGGAGTCGGAGTACTAGAGACCCAGTACTTC.

The chain links TRBV11-1 to TRBJ2-1; 9 bases agree with TRBD2. Per germline, CDR1 SGHAT and CDR2 FQDESV (reference sequence). There are 17 residues in the CDR3. V gave up 5 bases and J gave up 4 bases; unmatched junction bases: 12. The CDR3 region is CASSPRGGLAGYNEQFF. The CDR3 DNA is TGTGCCAGCAGCCCCCGGGGGGGGCTAGCGGGATACAATGAGCAGTTCTTC.

In this sample, this clone turned up a few times. The chain joins TRBV6-5 to TRBJ2-7; 12 nucleotides agree with TRBD1. The germline V gene has CDR1 MNHEY and CDR2 SVGAGI. Germline trimming cut 2 bases from V and 3 bases from J; bases unmatched to any gene: 5. The CDR3 is made up of 16 amino acids. The DNA of the CDR3 is TGTGCCAGCAGTTACCGGGACAGGGGGCTCGGCTACGAGCAGTACTTC. It yields the protein CASSYRDRGLGYEQYF.

The chain joins TRBV30 to TRBJ1-2, with D maybe TRBD1 (6 bases). The germline V and J ends were trimmed by 0 bases and 7 bases, with 15 bases remaining between them. Germline CDR1 is GTSNPN and CDR2 is SVGIG (reference sequence). CDR3 length equals 14 residues. This CDR3 is CAWSVHSGEFGYTF. The CDR3 region has the DNA TGTGCCTGGAGTGTACACTCAGGGGAGTTTGGCTACACCTTC.

The chain links TRBV9 to TRBJ1-1; D remains unclear. Trimming shortened V by 3 bases and J by 4 bases, and 10 bases separated the two germline ends. CDR1 SGDLS and CDR2 YYNGEE come from the germline V gene. The CDR3 has 13 residues. CDR3 sequence: CASSAEGGTEAFF. For the CDR3, the DNA is TGTGCCAGCAGCGCCGAAGGAGGCACTGAAGCTTTCTTT.

This chain uses TRBV7-3 with TRBJ1-6; D not certain. V lost 2 bases to trimming and J lost 9 bases, with 8 bases between them. CDR1 is SGHTA and CDR2 is FQGTGA in the germline V gene. The CDR3 sequence is 13 residues long. CDR3 nucleotide sequence: TGTGCCAGCAGCTTAGAGGGCAGTTCACCCCTCCACTTT. Residues: CASSLEGSSPLHF.

CDR3 sequence: CASSSGPGGADTQYF. The CDR3 DNA is TGTGCCAGCAGCTCAGGACCGGGAGGTGCAGATACGCAGTATTTT. The rearrangement joins TRBV5-8 to TRBJ2-3, with 7 bases that match TRBD2. Germline CDR1 and CDR2: SGHTS and YDEGEE. Trimming took 3 bases from V and 4 from J; bases not matched to a gene: 8. The CDR3 contains 15 residues.

The genes are TRBV19 and TRBJ2-1, with TRBD1 matching 8 bases. The V gene's germline CDR1 is LNHDA and CDR2 SQIVND (reference sequence). This CDR3 is built from 14 residues. Losses at the gene ends were 3 bases for V and 10 bases for J; bases not matched to a gene: 8. In nucleotides, the CDR3 is TGTGCCAGTAGTATTGCGGCAGGGGGCAGGGAGCAGTTCTTC. Translation gives CASSIAAGGREQFF.

This chain uses TRBV7-9 with TRBJ2-5, with TRBD2 as a possible D gene (7 bases). Trimming cost V 5 bases and J 2 bases, with 15 bases left between them. Germline CDR1 is SEHNR and CDR2 is FQNEAQ (reference sequence). CDR3 length: 15 residues. CDR3 nucleotide sequence: TGTGCCAGCAGCCTTGGAGGGGGGGGGCAAGAGACCCAGTACTTC. This codes for CASSLGGGGQETQYF.

The V call is TRBV7-2, the J call TRBJ1-5, with TRBD1 matching over 9 bases. Germline CDR1 and CDR2: SGHTA and FQGNSA. V lost 5 bases to trimming and J lost 5 bases; unmatched junction nucleotides: 10. The CDR3 has 16 amino acids. CDR3 sequence (DNA): TGTGCCAGCAGCAAACCGGACAGGGGTTGGCATCAGCCCCAGCATTTT. It is translated as CASSKPDRGWHQPQHF.

Only a few counts were recorded for this clone. The V and J genes are TRBV5-4 and TRBJ2-1; the D gene is possibly TRBD1 (5 bases). Germline values: CDR1 SGHNT, CDR2 YYREEE (reference sequence). The CDR3 length is 16 residues. V lost 1 base and J 4 bases, leaving 15 bases between the germline ends. The CDR3 loop is CASSLLDNPTYNEQFF. DNA for the CDR3: TGTGCCAGCAGCTTGCTGGACAACCCAACTTACAATGAGCAGTTCTTC. Using reference TRBV5-4 and TRBJ2-1 for the parts outside the CDR3, the full variable domain is ETGVTQSPTHLIKTRGQQVTLRCSSQSGHNTVSWYQQALGQGPQFIFQYYREEENGRGNFPPRFSGLQFPNYSSELNVNALELDDSALYLCASSLLDNPTYNEQFFGPGTRLTVL.

J is TRBJ1-3 and V is TRBV6-1, with 7 bases that match TRBD1. Losses at the gene ends were 3 bases for V and 8 bases for J; bases not matched to a gene: 10. The CDR3 has 15 amino acids. Germline CDR1 reads MNHNS; CDR2 reads SASEGT. The CDR3 DNA follows: TGTGCCAGCAGTGATGCCGACAGGGAGTACGACACCATATATTTT. Protein sequence: CASSDADREYDTIYF.

This chain uses TRBV15 with TRBJ2-3; possible D gene TRBD1, 6 bases. Trimming shortened V by 0 bases and J by 4 bases, and 14 bases separated the two germline ends. The CDR3 consists of 16 residues. Germline V gene data show CDR1 as LNHNV and CDR2 as YYDKDF (reference sequence). CDR3 DNA sequence: TGTGCCACCAGCAGAGATCGGGCAGGGGTTCCAGATACGCAGTATTTT. Its protein is CATSRDRAGVPDTQYF.

The J gene is TRBJ1-1, the V gene TRBV4-1; 7 nucleotides match TRBD1. Germline CDR1 MGHRA, CDR2 YSYEKL. The CDR3 spans 15 residues. J lost 1 base, V lost 2 bases, and 4 bases had no gene match. This CDR3 is CASSQPQGSNTEAFF. The CDR3 DNA reads as TGCGCCAGCAGCCAACCACAGGGGTCGAACACTGAAGCTTTCTTT.

The V call is TRBV7-2, the J call TRBJ2-7; 8 nucleotides line up with TRBD2. The CDR3 length is 16 residues. Germline-derived CDR1 and CDR2 are SGHTA and FQGNSA. V dropped 2 bases and J dropped 6; count of bases not matched to a gene: 12. The CDR3 reads CASSLSGGLEVSEQYF. The DNA of the CDR3 is TGTGCCAGCAGCTTAAGTGGGGGACTAGAAGTAAGCGAGCAGTACTTC.

The V and J genes are TRBV5-1 and TRBJ2-7, with a weak D call TRBD2 (5 bases). Germline V CDR1 and CDR2: SGHRS, YFSETQ. With 2 bases removed from V and 0 bases from J, the gap between germline ends came to 9 bases. CDR3 length equals 14 residues. The CDR3 nucleotides are TGCGCCAGCAGCTTCCCCGGGAACTCCTACGAGCAGTACTTC. This codes for CASSFPGNSYEQYF.

This clone was observed a single time. The chain couples TRBV11-3 to TRBJ2-5; possible D gene TRBD2, 6 bases. Trimming cost V 3 bases and J 2 bases, with 13 bases left between them. In germline, CDR1 is SGHNT, CDR2 YENEEA. This CDR3 comprises 15 residues. CDR3 DNA: TGTGCCAGCAGCTTGGCCGGGGACTTTCAAGAGACCCAGTACTTC. Encoded protein: CASSLAGDFQETQYF.